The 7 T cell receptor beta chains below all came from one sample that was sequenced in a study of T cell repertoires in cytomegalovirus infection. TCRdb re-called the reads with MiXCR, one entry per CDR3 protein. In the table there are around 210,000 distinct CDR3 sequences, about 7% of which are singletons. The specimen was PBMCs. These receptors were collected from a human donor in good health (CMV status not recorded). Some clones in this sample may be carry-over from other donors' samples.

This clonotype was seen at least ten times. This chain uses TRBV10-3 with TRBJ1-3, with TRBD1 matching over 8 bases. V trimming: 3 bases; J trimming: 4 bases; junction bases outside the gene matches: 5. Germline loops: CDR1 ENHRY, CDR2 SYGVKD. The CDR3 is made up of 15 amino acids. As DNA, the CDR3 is TGTGCCATCAGTGACACCTGGACAGGGGGAAACACCATATATTTT. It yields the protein CAISDTWTGGNTIYF.

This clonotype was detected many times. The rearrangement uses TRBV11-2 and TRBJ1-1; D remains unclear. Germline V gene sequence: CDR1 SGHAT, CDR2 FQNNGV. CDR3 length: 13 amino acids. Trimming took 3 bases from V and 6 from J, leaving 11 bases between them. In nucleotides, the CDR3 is TGTGCCAGCAGCTTCTCCCAGAGGTCTGAAGCTTTCTTT. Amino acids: CASSFSQRSEAFF.

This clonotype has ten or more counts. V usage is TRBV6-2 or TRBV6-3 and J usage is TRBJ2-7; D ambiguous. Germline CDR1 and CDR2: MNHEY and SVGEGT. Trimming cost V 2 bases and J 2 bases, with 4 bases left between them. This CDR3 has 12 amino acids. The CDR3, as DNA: TGTGCCAGCAGTTACCCAACCTACGAGCAGTACTTC. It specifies CASSYPTYEQYF.

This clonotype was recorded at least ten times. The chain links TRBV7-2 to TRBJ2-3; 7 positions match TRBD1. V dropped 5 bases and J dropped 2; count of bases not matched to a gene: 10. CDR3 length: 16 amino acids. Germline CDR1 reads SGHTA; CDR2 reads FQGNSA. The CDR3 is CASSRPTGRDTDTQYF. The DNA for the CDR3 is TGTGCCAGCAGCCGCCCGACAGGGAGAGACACAGATACGCAGTATTTT.

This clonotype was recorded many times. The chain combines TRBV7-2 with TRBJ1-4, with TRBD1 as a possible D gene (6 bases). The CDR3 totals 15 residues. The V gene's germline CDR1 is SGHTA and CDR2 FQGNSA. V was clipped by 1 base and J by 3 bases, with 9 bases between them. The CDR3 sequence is CASSLGGGPNEKLFF. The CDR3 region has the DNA TGTGCCAGCAGCTTAGGGGGGGGCCCTAATGAAAAACTGTTTTTT.

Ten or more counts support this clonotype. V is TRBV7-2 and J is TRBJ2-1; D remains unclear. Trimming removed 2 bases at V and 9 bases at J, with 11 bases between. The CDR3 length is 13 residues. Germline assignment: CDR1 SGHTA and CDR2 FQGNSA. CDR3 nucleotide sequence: TGTGCCAGCAGCTTATTTTCCGCCTCTGAGCAGTTCTTC. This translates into CASSLFSASEQFF. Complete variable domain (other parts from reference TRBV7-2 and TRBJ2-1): GAGVSQSPSNKVTEKGKDVELRCDPISGHTALYWYRQSLGQGLEFLIYFQGNSAPDKSGLPSDRFSAERTGGSVSTLTIQRTQQEDSAVYLCASSLFSASEQFFGPGTRLTVL.

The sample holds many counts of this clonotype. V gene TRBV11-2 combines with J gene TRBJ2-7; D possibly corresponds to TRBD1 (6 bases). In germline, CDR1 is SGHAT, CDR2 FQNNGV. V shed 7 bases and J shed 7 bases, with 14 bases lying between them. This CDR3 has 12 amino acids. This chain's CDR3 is CASTLDSTEQYF. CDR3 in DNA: TGTGCCAGCACCTTGGACAGTACTGAGCAGTACTTC.